The 13 T cell receptor beta chains in this list originate from one sample, sequenced in a study of blood T cell repertoires in COVID-19. Libraries were prepared by immunoSEQ multiplex PCR; TCRdb keeps only in-frame clonotypes and omits some of them. The table records fewer than 350,000 clones, about 86% of them present only once. Sample: peripheral blood. The receptor source for this set is a woman aged 25 to 45 with COVID-19, enrolled during active disease.

This clone was seen a handful of times. V is TRBV3-1 (or the pseudogene TRBV3-2) and J is TRBJ1-6; the D gene is possibly TRBD1 (5 bases). Trimming took off 1 base at V and 10 bases at J, with 14 bases between the two ends. Per the germline V gene, CDR1 is LGHDT and CDR2 is YNNKEL (reference sequence). The CDR3 length is 15 residues. CDR3 DNA: TGTGCCAGCAGCCAAGGATTGGGGGGAGAATCACCCCTCCACTTT. Translating it yields CASSQGLGGESPLHF.

This chain joins TRBV7-8 and TRBJ1-5; TRBD1 might be the D (5 bases). This CDR3 is built from 15 residues. V lost 4 bases, J lost 3 bases, and 13 bases lay in between. Per the germline V gene, CDR1 is SGHVS and CDR2 is FQNEAQ. The CDR3 protein is CASSSRRGSNQPQHF. CDR3 in DNA: TGTGCCAGCAGCTCCCGTCGGGGGTCCAATCAGCCCCAGCATTTT.

The J gene is TRBJ1-5, the V gene TRBV18, with D possibly matching TRBD1 (5 bases). The CDR3 is 15 amino acids. V was clipped by 6 bases and J by 0 bases, with 12 bases between them. CDR1 and CDR2 from the germline V gene are KGHSH and LQKENI. The CDR3 loop reads CASSLDSNSNQPQHF. In nucleotides, the CDR3 is TGTGCCAGCTCCCTTGACAGCAATAGCAATCAGCCCCAGCATTTT.

This clone was seen just once. J is TRBJ2-7 and V is TRBV18; 8 bases fit TRBD2. The CDR3 length is 12 residues. After removal of 6 bases from V and 13 bases from J, the junction contained 11 bases not matched to a gene. Germline V gives CDR1 KGHSH, CDR2 LQKENI. CDR3 loop: CASSRGGVTRYF. CDR3 sequence (DNA): TGTGCCAGCTCTCGGGGGGGTGTCACAAGATACTTC.

The genes are TRBV24-1 and TRBJ2-7, with D unclear. CDR3 size: 13 residues. V dropped 9 bases and J dropped 4 bases, with 15 bases sitting between them. CDR1 is KGHDR and CDR2 is SFDVKD in the germline V gene. CDR3 amino acids: CATSRVNPYEQYF. CDR3 nucleotide sequence: TGTGCCACCTCCCGAGTGAACCCTTACGAGCAGTACTTC.

The chain recombines TRBV10-2 with TRBJ2-5, with a possible D match to TRBD2 (6 bases). The germline gives CDR1 WSHSY, CDR2 SAAADI. The V gene lost 8 bases and the J gene lost 4 bases, with 14 bases spanning the gap. The CDR3 is 13 amino acids. Written as DNA, the CDR3 is TGCGCCAGCCGTTCCCCGGGGGTAGAGACCCAGTACTTC. This translates into CASRSPGVETQYF.

The genes are TRBV2 and TRBJ1-3, with 8 bases aligning to TRBD1. The CDR3 consists of 15 residues. CDR1 and CDR2 from the germline V gene are SNHLY and FYNNEI. J gave up 0 bases and V 5 bases, and 3 bases lay outside the gene matches. The CDR3 region is CASSRDRTSGNTIYF. CDR3 DNA: TGTGCCAGCAGTCGGGACAGGACCTCTGGAAACACCATATATTTT.

The V gene is TRBV10-2, the J gene TRBJ1-1; TRBD1 matches at 7 bases. V lost 6 bases to trimming and J lost 8 bases; unmatched junction nucleotides: 12. CDR1 and CDR2 (germline): WSHSY, SAAADI. CDR3 length equals 14 residues. CDR3: CASSGLSGQQEAFF. The CDR3 nucleotides read TGCGCCAGCAGCGGCCTATCGGGACAGCAGGAAGCTTTCTTT.

The chain carries TRBV27 and TRBJ2-7; TRBD2 agrees at 10 bases. The CDR3 is 16 residues long. Germline V gene data show CDR1 as MNHEY and CDR2 as SMNVEV (reference sequence). With 6 bases clipped from V and 3 bases from J, the junction kept 11 bases outside the gene matches. CDR3 in DNA: TGTGCCAGCAGCAGAACCCCGGGACTAGCGATCTACGAGCAGTACTTC. Protein: CASSRTPGLAIYEQYF.

This sequence joins TRBV7-2 and TRBJ2-5; TRBD2 agrees at 16 bases. Trimming removed 5 bases from V and 5 bases from J; junction bases left unmatched: 5. Germline V gene sequence: CDR1 SGHTA, CDR2 FQGNSA. The CDR3 has 16 residues. The CDR3 is CASSTPGLAGGETQYF. Here the CDR3 DNA reads TGTGCCAGCAGCACCCCGGGACTAGCGGGGGGGGAGACCCAGTACTTC.

The chain recombines TRBV10-1 with TRBJ2-3, with 10 bases aligning to TRBD2. Germline V CDR1 and CDR2: WNHNN, SYGVQD (reference sequence). V gave up 1 base and J gave up 5 bases; unmatched junction bases: 6. CDR3 length: 16 amino acids. In nucleotides, the CDR3 is TGCGCCAGCAGTGAGTTGTCTAGCGGGGGTATAGATACGCAGTATTTT. Its protein is CASSELSSGGIDTQYF.

The genes are TRBV28 and TRBJ2-3; TRBD2 is a possible D gene (6 bases). CDR1 and CDR2 (germline): MDHEN, SYDVKM. Trimming pared 2 bases from V and 7 bases from J, leaving 16 bases between. The CDR3 is 15 residues long. The CDR3 DNA reads TGTGCCAGCAGTTTACCGGGAGCCCTCGTGTATACGCAGTATTTT. Encoded protein: CASSLPGALVYTQYF. The variable domain in full, completed from reference TRBV28 and TRBJ2-3, reads DVKVTQSSRYLVKRTGEKVFLECVQDMDHENMFWYRQDPGLGLRLIYFSYDVKMKEKGDIPEGYSVSREKKERFSLILESASTNQTSMYLCASSLPGALVYTQYFGPGTRLTVL.

The chain combines TRBV14 with TRBJ2-1, with 7 bases identical to TRBD2. With V trimmed by 6 bases and J by 5 bases, 4 bases remained unmatched. Germline V gene data show CDR1 as SGHDN and CDR2 as FVKESK. The CDR3 sequence is 13 residues long. Written as DNA, the CDR3 is TGTGCCAGCAGTAACGGGGGGAACAATGAGCAGTTCTTC. Its protein product is CASSNGGNNEQFF.